The 27 T cell receptor beta chains in this list originate from one sample, sequenced in a study of tumor-infiltrating lymphocytes in oesophageal squamous cell carcinoma. TCRdb fed the reads into MiXCR, producing one record per CDR3 protein. The sample includes 9,500 to 14,000 distinct CDR3 sequences, around 50% of them seen just once. Sequencing was performed on blood. All receptors come from a female donor with esophageal squamous cell carcinoma.

This clonotype was observed a single time. This chain joins TRBV7-2 and TRBJ2-3; D is uncertain. The J call may be wrong; the DNA end is better matched by TRBJ2-1. Germline CDR1 reads SGHTA; CDR2 reads FQGNSA. CDR3 length: 15 residues. CDR3: CASSLDANPYNEQFF. The CDR3 DNA reads as TGTGCCAGCAGCTTAGATGCGAACCCCTACAATGAGCAGTTCTTC.

As concerns this clonotype: The conserved final phenylalanine or tryptophan is absent from the CDR3, which likely points to a read error. Because the CDR3's place on the DNA is in doubt, the DNA is left out and the CDR3 is given as listed by TCRdb. This chain joins TRBV27 and TRBJ2-3; TRBD2 was called by the table and not checked on the DNA. The CDR3 is 17 amino acids long, termini counted. Germline CDR1 MNHEY, CDR2 SMNVEV (reference sequence). CDR3: CASSLRQRLTMATPSVR.

This chain joins TRBV7-2 and TRBJ2-4; 11 bases align to TRBD2. The J call may be in error: the DNA end matches TRBJ2-1 better. The CDR3 extends over 16 amino acids. Germline V CDR1 and CDR2: SGHTA, FQGNSA. CDR3 DNA sequence: TGTGCCAGCAGGTTCTCTAGCGGGAGGCCGAACAATGAGCAGTTCTTC. Translation gives CASRFSSGRPNNEQFF.

J is TRBJ2-3 and V is TRBV7-2, with D possibly called TRBD1 or TRBD2 (6 bases each). V lost 5 bases, J lost 3 bases, and 21 bases lay in between. Germline CDR1 and CDR2: SGHTA and FQGNSA. This CDR3 has 17 residues. This chain's CDR3 is CASSPLGARGGTDTQYF. The DNA for the CDR3 is TGTGCCAGCAGCCCTTTAGGCGCTCGAGGGGGGACAGATACGCAGTATTTT.

There are many counts of this clonotype. CDR3 nucleotide sequence: TGTGCCAGCAGTTACTTGGGCGCGAGCCGTACCCGTGGAATGAACACTGAAGCTTTCTTT. Protein product: CASSYLGASRTRGMNTEAFF. This chain uses TRBV6-2 or TRBV6-3 with TRBJ1-1, with D unresolved. Germline CDR1 and CDR2: MNHEY and SVGEGT. This CDR3 spans 20 amino acids. Trimming shortened V by 1 base and J by 0 bases, and 24 bases separated the two germline ends.

Note on this clonotype: The CDR3 does not close with the conserved phenylalanine or tryptophan, likely indicating a read error. The DNA is left out, because the CDR3 cannot be placed on it with certainty; the CDR3 is given as TCRdb lists it. The chain uses TRBV2 and TRBJ1-6; the table calls TRBD1, which could not be checked here. Looked up from germline, CDR1 is SNHLY and CDR2 is FYNNEI. The CDR3 spans 8 amino acids, including both terminal residues. The CDR3 sequence: CASSVEDR.

The sample holds one count of this clonotype. In DNA form, the CDR3 reads TGTGCCAGCACCAGGTCGGCTCGGCAGTTCTTC. Translating it yields CASTRSARQFF. The V call is TRBV6-6, the J call TRBJ2-1; D is ambiguous. Between the trimmed V and J ends, which lost 7 bases and 12 bases, there was a span of 13 bases. The CDR3 has 11 residues. CDR1 MNHNY and CDR2 SVGAGI come from the germline V gene (reference sequence).

This chain connects TRBV28 to TRBJ2-7, with 7 bases that match TRBD2. With 8 bases clipped from V and 5 bases from J, the junction kept 12 bases outside the gene matches. Germline CDR1 is MDHEN and CDR2 is SYDVKM. The CDR3 spans 14 residues. The chain's CDR3 is CASARTREADEQYF. CDR3 coding DNA: TGTGCCAGCGCCCGAACCCGGGAGGCGGACGAGCAGTACTTC.

The gene calls are TRBV28 and TRBJ1-1, with D hard to call. Germline V gene data show CDR1 as MDHEN and CDR2 as SYDVKM. The CDR3 loop spans 14 amino acids. The V gene lost 1 base and the J gene lost 14 bases, with 20 bases spanning the gap. The CDR3 sequence: CASSLSGRAYEQFF. CDR3 sequence (DNA): TGTGCCAGCAGTTTATCCGGGAGGGCCTACGAGCAGTTCTTT.

The chain employs TRBV28 and TRBJ2-5; D could derive from TRBD1 or TRBD2 (6 bases each). The J call is doubtful: the DNA matches TRBJ2-1 better. CDR1 is MDHEN, CDR2 SYDVKM, per germline. The CDR3 runs 15 residues. Here the CDR3 reads CASPKPGGLMDEQFF. The CDR3 DNA reads as TGTGCCAGCCCAAAACCCGGGGGCCTCATGGATGAGCAGTTCTTC.

The CDR3 DNA sequence: TGTGCCAGCAGTTTTAAAGCGGGAGGCACCACAGAGACCCAGTACTTC. Translating it yields CASSFKAGGTTETQYF. The V and J genes are TRBV12-3 or TRBV12-4 and TRBJ2-5; 9 bases align to TRBD2. CDR3 size: 16 residues. Trimming removed 3 bases from V and 4 bases from J; junction bases left unmatched: 9.

The chain combines TRBV7-3 with TRBJ2-1, with 9 bases that match TRBD2. CDR1 and CDR2 from the germline V gene are SGHTA and FQGTGA. The CDR3 consists of 15 residues. J lost 7 bases, V lost 5 bases, and 9 bases had no gene match. CDR3 coding DNA: TGTGCCAGCAGCCCAGCGGGAGGAGGGATTAATGAGCAGTTCTTC. Translated, it gives CASSPAGGGINEQFF.

This clonotype has ten or more counts. The chain couples TRBV7-9 to TRBJ2-5; TRBD2 is a possible D gene (7 bases). This CDR3 comprises 16 residues. The V end lost 1 base, the J end lost 5 bases, and 17 bases lay between the germline ends. CDR1 SEHNR and CDR2 FQNEAQ come from the germline V gene (reference sequence). The CDR3 reads CASSLGVGGGRETQYF. CDR3 bases: TGTGCCAGCAGCTTAGGCGTAGGGGGGGGTCGGGAGACCCAGTACTTC.

This sequence joins TRBV24-1 and TRBJ2-5, with 8 bases lining up with TRBD2. Trimming cost V 3 bases and J 11 bases; bases outside gene matches: 16. Germline loops: CDR1 KGHDR, CDR2 SFDVKD. The CDR3 is 16 residues long. The CDR3 nucleotides are TGTGCCACCAGTGATCCGCAGGGACTAGAACGGAATGAGCAGTACTTC. This encodes CATSDPQGLERNEQYF.

The chain recombines TRBV28 with TRBJ1-2; D is unclear. CDR3 length: 13 residues. V lost 5 bases and J lost 5, with 12 bases in between. Germline CDR1 and CDR2: MDHEN and SYDVKM. The CDR3 DNA sequence: TGTGCCAGCAGTGGGCCCACGAGATATGGCTACACCTTC. It yields the protein CASSGPTRYGYTF.

The CDR3 nucleotides are TGTGCCAGCAGCGGGTCCAGCTCCTACGAGCAGTTCTTC. Residues: CASSGSSSYEQFF. V and J are TRBV12-3 or TRBV12-4 and TRBJ2-1; no firm D call. Deletions cut 6 bases from V and 10 bases from J, with 16 bases between. This CDR3 has 13 residues.

The genes are TRBV5-5 and TRBJ2-3, with unresolved D. Judging by the DNA end, TRBJ2-5 fits better; the J call may be wrong. Germline CDR1 SGHKS, CDR2 YYEKEE (reference sequence). This CDR3 has 13 amino acids. CDR3 loop: CASSLASQETQYF. Written as DNA, the CDR3 is TGTGCCAGCAGCTTGGCCAGTCAAGAGACCCAGTACTTC.

Only a few counts were recorded for this clonotype. This chain links TRBV7-8 with TRBJ2-5; D is undetermined. Matching the DNA end better, TRBJ2-7 makes the J call doubtful. This CDR3 spans 14 amino acids. Germline CDR1 reads SGHVS; CDR2 reads FQNEAQ. The DNA of the CDR3 is TGTGCCAGCAGCTTAGAACTCGTCAGTTACGAGCAGTACTTC. It specifies CASSLELVSYEQYF.

This clonotype is termed medium-sized (0.01 to 0.1%). The chain joins TRBV12-3 or TRBV12-4 to TRBJ1-2, with a possible D match to TRBD1 (6 bases). This CDR3 has 13 residues. V shed 5 bases and J shed 6 bases, with 13 bases lying between them. The CDR3 reads CASSLRGGNGYTF. CDR3 coding DNA: TGTGCCAGCAGTCTACGAGGGGGGAATGGCTACACCTTC.

The chain employs TRBV7-6 and TRBJ2-6; a weak D match, TRBD1 (6 bases). Germline CDR1 reads SGHVS; CDR2 reads FNYEAQ. This CDR3 spans 18 amino acids. The V and J ends lost 5 bases and 2 bases respectively, with 19 bases between them. CDR3 DNA: TGTGCCAGCAGCCCCCAAGGAGCCCCAGGGGCTGGGGCCAACGTCCTGACTTTC. Its protein product is CASSPQGAPGAGANVLTF. The full variable domain, its missing parts supplied by reference TRBV7-6 and TRBJ2-6, is GAGVSQSPRYKVTKRGQDVALRCDPISGHVSLYWYRQALGQGPEFLTYFNYEAQQDKSGLPNDRFSAERPEGSISTLTIQRTEQRDSAMYRCASSPQGAPGAGANVLTFGAGSRLTVL.

This clonotype was detected a few times. The V gene is TRBV7-6, the J gene TRBJ2-3; TRBD2 aligns across 14 bases. Gene TRBJ2-7 matches the end of the DNA better, so the J call may be wrong. Germline V gene lookup returns CDR1 SGHVS and CDR2 FNYEAQ. The CDR3 is 20 residues long. For the CDR3, the DNA is TGTGCCAGCAGCGGGGCACCGGGACTAGCGGGAGAGCTCTCCTACAATGAGCAGTACTTC. It yields the protein CASSGAPGLAGELSYNEQYF.

This clonotype was seen ten or more times. The chain employs TRBV6-6 and TRBJ2-2, with a tentative D call TRBD1 (5 bases). The CDR3 spans 16 residues. Trimming took 2 bases from V and 0 from J, leaving 10 bases between them. Germline V gene data show CDR1 as MNHNY and CDR2 as SVGAGI (reference sequence). CDR3 region: CASSYAGFANTGELFF. The CDR3 nucleotides read TGTGCCAGCAGTTACGCAGGGTTCGCGAACACCGGGGAGCTGTTTTTT.

The V and J genes are TRBV7-2 and TRBJ2-7; no definite D call. The length of the CDR3 is 12 residues. Between the trimmed V and J ends, which lost 5 bases and 0 bases, there was a span of 5 bases. Germline CDR1 SGHTA, CDR2 FQGNSA. CDR3 DNA: TGTGCCAGCAGCCAGAACTCCTACGAGCAGTACTTC. Encoded protein: CASSQNSYEQYF.

The rearrangement uses TRBV28 and TRBJ2-1; 7 bases map to TRBD1. The better agreement between TRBJ2-5 and the DNA end casts doubt on the J call. Germline-derived CDR1 and CDR2 are MDHEN and SYDVKM. The CDR3 runs 16 residues. CDR3 nucleotide sequence: TGTGCCAGCAGTCCTACCTCGGACAGGTCCCAAGAGACCCAGTACTTC. This translates into CASSPTSDRSQETQYF.

This clonotype was recorded once. This rearrangement joins TRBV5-6 to TRBJ2-3; D is perhaps TRBD2 (5 bases). Germline-derived CDR1 and CDR2 are SGHDT and YYEEEE. The CDR3 is 16 amino acids. V was pared by 0 bases and J by 3 bases, with 14 bases between. The CDR3 coding sequence is TGTGCCAGCAGCTTGGGGGGTCGGGGTTCTACAGATACGCAGTATTTT. This gives the protein CASSLGGRGSTDTQYF.

The chain combines TRBV2 with TRBJ2-5, with 8 bases that match TRBD1. The DNA end lines up better with TRBJ2-1; the J call may be wrong. Germline values: CDR1 SNHLY, CDR2 FYNNEI. The CDR3 sequence is 13 residues long. The CDR3 DNA reads as TGTGCCAGCAGTGATGCAGGGGGCTACGAGCAGTTCTTC. It specifies CASSDAGGYEQFF.

The chain uses TRBV7-2 and TRBJ2-1; 9 nucleotides match TRBD2. Germline CDR1 and CDR2: SGHTA and FQGNSA. The junction had 5 bases not matched to a gene; V was cut back by 3 bases and J by 5 bases. CDR3 size: 15 residues. The CDR3 sequence: CASSFPTSGNNEQFF. CDR3 nucleotides: TGTGCCAGCAGCTTTCCGACTAGCGGAAACAATGAGCAGTTCTTC.